The rows below give T cell receptor beta chains drawn from one sample of a study of T cells expressing NK-cell markers. TCRdb re-called the 5' RACE reads, yielding one record per CDR3 amino acid sequence without DNA. In all, the sample yields some 150,000 distinct CDR3 sequences. The sample consisted of blood T cells: a sorted CD56 or NKG2C T cell subset, CD4+ or CD8+ T cells, or bulk PBMC T cells (not recorded which). These receptors all come from a woman aged 45-60 years in good health. Each CDR3 is given with its conserved first and last residue. The order of the fields is J gene, V gene, CDR3 protein.

j_gene: TRBJ2-1; v_gene: TRBV5-1; CDR3aa: CASSPGAVSYNEQFF
j_gene: TRBJ2-2; v_gene: TRBV20-1; CDR3aa: CSARDPGGRAHTGELFF
j_gene: TRBJ1-2; v_gene: TRBV7-2; CDR3aa: CAGDRGVFGYTF
j_gene: TRBJ1-1; v_gene: TRBV2; CDR3aa: CASKNDIGNTEAFF
j_gene: TRBJ1-5; v_gene: TRBV6-5; CDR3aa: CASGVNSNQPQHF
j_gene: TRBJ2-1; v_gene: TRBV4-1; CDR3aa: CASSQAEGSQIEQFF
j_gene: TRBJ2-1; v_gene: TRBV10-3; CDR3aa: CAISESTTSFNEQFF
j_gene: TRBJ2-3; v_gene: TRBV7-9; CDR3aa: CASSASAVDTQYF
j_gene: TRBJ2-2; v_gene: TRBV12-3/TRBV12-4; CDR3aa: CASGSYTGELFF
j_gene: TRBJ2-5; v_gene: TRBV20-1; CDR3aa: CSARDTGAGETQYF
j_gene: TRBJ2-1; v_gene: TRBV4-1; CDR3aa: CASSQEELAEYNEQFF
j_gene: TRBJ2-2; v_gene: TRBV7-2; CDR3aa: CASSSPGLAPGELFF
j_gene: TRBJ2-5; v_gene: TRBV29-1; CDR3aa: CSAHPRENQETQYF
j_gene: TRBJ2-1; v_gene: TRBV6-5; CDR3aa: CASSYGQEQFF
j_gene: TRBJ2-2; v_gene: TRBV24-1; CDR3aa: CATSVHNTGELFF
j_gene: TRBJ2-3; v_gene: TRBV10-3; CDR3aa: CAISARASSHTDTQYF
j_gene: TRBJ1-1; v_gene: TRBV7-6; CDR3aa: CASSAGTYGLEAFF